Listed here is a single T cell receptor (beta chain). Its antigen is undetermined. The CDR3 runs 14 residues. Trimming took off 5 bases at V and 4 bases at J, with 14 bases between the two ends. The germline gives CDR1 MNHEY, CDR2 SMNVEV (reference sequence). The data originate from a study of graft-versus-host responses after intestinal transplantation. Study-wide results and limits: Early post-transplant HvG declines tracked with peak circulating GvH clone levels. Recipient marrow harbored GvH clones, some of which surfaced first in ileum or blood. Graft-donor T cell macrochimerism in patients accompanied high graft-versus-host to host-versus-graft clonal ratios in allografts.

Profiled with immunoSEQ multiplex PCR; TCRdb holds only in-frame clones, not every one. The profile shows under 150,000 clones, over 85% of them singletons. The V and J genes are TRBV27 and TRBJ1-1, with no clear D. Sequencing used unstimulated CD4+ T cells sorted from spleen or lymph node cells, obtained before intestinal transplant. This receptor was taken from a human donor who received an intestinal transplant. The DNA for the CDR3 is TGTGCCAGCAGTATTCGGTCAGGACCCACTGAAGCTTTCTTT. Translating it yields CASSIRSGPTEAFF.